The source of this T cell receptor beta chain is a study of blood T cell repertoires in COVID-19. Only in-frame clones appear in the TCRdb table, and some are missing; sequencing was by immunoSEQ multiplex PCR. Of 250,000 to 300,000 clones listed, 89% were seen once; the top ten hold 4.6%. The V gene's germline CDR1 is LGHNA and CDR2 YSLEER. The ends lost 1 base at V and 5 bases at J; junction bases unmatched: 2. The CDR3 is 15 amino acids. The sequence was obtained from a woman aged 40 to 50 who had recovered from COVID-19. J is TRBJ1-5 and V is TRBV4-3, with 10 positions matching TRBD1. The material sequenced was peripheral blood. CDR3 residues: CASSQGQGAYQPQHF. In DNA, the CDR3 is TGCGCCAGCAGCCAAGGACAGGGGGCATATCAGCCCCAGCATTTT.